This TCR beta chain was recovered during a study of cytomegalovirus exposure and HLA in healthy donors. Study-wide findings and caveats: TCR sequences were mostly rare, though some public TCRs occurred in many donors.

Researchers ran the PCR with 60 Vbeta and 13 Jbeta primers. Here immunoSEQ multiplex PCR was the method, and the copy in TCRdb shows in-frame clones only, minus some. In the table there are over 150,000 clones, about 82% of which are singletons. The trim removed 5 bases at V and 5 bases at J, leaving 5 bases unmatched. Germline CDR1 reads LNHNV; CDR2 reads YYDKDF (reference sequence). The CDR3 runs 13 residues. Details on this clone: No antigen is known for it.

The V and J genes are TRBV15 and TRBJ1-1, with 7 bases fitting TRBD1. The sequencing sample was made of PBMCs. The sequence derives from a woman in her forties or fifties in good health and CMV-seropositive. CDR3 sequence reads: CATSGTARTEAFF. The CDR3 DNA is TGTGCCACCAGCGGGACAGCGAGGACTGAAGCTTTCTTT.